This TCR beta chain was obtained from a study of T cell repertoires in cytomegalovirus infection. V was cut by 0 bases and J by 0 bases, with 12 bases left in between. CDR1 MGHRA and CDR2 YSYEKL come from the germline V gene. There are 17 residues in the CDR3. TCRdb redid the calling of the reads with MiXCR, one entry per CDR3 protein. The table shows 200,000 to 300,000 distinct CDR3 sequences, with around 9% occurring only once. The TCR was taken from a human donor in good health (CMV status not recorded). Some clones in this sample may be carry-over from other donors' samples. V and J are TRBV4-1 and TRBJ1-3; the D gene is possibly TRBD1 (6 bases). The sample consisted of PBMCs. The CDR3 region is CASSQDLRGISGNTIYF. CDR3 DNA: TGCGCCAGCAGCCAAGACCTAAGGGGGATCTCTGGAAACACCATATATTTT.